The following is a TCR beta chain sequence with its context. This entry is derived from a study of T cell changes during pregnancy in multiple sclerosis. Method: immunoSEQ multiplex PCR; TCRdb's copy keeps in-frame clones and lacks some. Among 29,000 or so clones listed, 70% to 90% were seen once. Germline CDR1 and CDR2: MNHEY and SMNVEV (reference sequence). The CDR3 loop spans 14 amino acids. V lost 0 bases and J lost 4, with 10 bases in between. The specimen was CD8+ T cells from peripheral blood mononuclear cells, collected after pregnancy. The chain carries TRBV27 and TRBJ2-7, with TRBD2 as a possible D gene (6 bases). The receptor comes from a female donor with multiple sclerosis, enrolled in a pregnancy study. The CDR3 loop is CASSLSGGLYEQYF. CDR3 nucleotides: TGTGCCAGCAGTTTATCGGGGGGACTGTACGAGCAGTACTTC.